This record covers a single TCR beta chain. Its antigen is not identified. The source of the sample is a study of cytomegalovirus exposure and HLA in healthy donors. Whole-study context: Inside one of the first data releases sat some 85 million unique TCRs taken from HLA-typed donors. Study results and limitations: In a later analysis, 15,000 to 20,000 TCR beta sequences were associated with HLA alleles at 0.05 false discovery rate.

The germline V and J ends were trimmed by 2 bases and 0 bases, with 8 bases remaining between them. The CDR3 length is 14 residues. Germline V gene sequence: CDR1 MNHEY, CDR2 SVGAGI. The PCR contained 60 Vbeta and 13 Jbeta primers. Original processing notes: Later, an analysis found tens of millions of unique TCR beta chains, and 8.5 million to 14 million of these were shared. Sequencing was performed with immunoSEQ multiplex PCR; in TCRdb, only in-frame clones are kept and a portion is missing. D and trimming were read from the DNA, whereas the V and J calls and clone size are those reported in that table. This table holds some 110,000 clones, around 80% found once.

The genes are TRBV6-5 and TRBJ2-7, with a possible D match to TRBD2 (6 bases). The material sequenced was PBMCs. The origin of this receptor is a woman aged 18-35 years in good health and CMV-seropositive. The CDR3: CASSYMGGSYEQYF. The CDR3 bases are TGTGCCAGCAGTTACATGGGGGGCTCCTACGAGCAGTACTTC.